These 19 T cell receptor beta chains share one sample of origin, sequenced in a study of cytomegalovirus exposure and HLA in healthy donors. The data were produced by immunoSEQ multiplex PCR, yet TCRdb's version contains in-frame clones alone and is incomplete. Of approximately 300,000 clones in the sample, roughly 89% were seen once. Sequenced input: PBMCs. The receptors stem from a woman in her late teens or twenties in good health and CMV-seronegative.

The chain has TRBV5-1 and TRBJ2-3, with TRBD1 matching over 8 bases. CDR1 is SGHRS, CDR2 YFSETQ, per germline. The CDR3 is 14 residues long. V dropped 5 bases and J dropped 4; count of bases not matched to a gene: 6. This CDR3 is CASRSDRAADTQYF. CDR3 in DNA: TGCGCCAGCAGATCGGACAGGGCGGCAGATACGCAGTATTTT.

This chain's CDR3 is CASSQTTHTGELFF. The CDR3 DNA follows: TGTGCCAGCAGCCAGACTACCCACACCGGGGAGCTGTTTTTT. The chain has TRBV9 and TRBJ2-2; TRBD2 is a possible D gene (5 bases). Germline assignment: CDR1 SGDLS and CDR2 YYNGEE. Trimming cost V 4 bases and J 3 bases, with 10 bases left between them. This CDR3 comprises 14 residues.

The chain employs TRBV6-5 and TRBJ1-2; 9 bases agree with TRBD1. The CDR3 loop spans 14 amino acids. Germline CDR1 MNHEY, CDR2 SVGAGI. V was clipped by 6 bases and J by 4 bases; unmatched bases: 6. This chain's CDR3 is CASRGQGLGYGYTF. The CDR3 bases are TGTGCCAGCAGGGGACAGGGACTAGGCTATGGCTACACCTTC.

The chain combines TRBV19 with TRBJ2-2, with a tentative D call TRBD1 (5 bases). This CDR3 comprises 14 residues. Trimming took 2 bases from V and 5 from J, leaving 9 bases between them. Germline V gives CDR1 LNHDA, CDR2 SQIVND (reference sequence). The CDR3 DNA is TGTGCCAGTAGTATAACAGGATTAACCGGGGAGCTGTTTTTT. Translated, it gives CASSITGLTGELFF.

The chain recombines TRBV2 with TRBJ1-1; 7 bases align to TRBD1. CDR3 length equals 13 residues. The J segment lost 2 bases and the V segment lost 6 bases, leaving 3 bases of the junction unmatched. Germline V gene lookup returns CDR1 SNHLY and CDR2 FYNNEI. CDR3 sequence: CASSDRVNTEAFF. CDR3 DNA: TGTGCCAGCAGCGACAGGGTTAACACTGAAGCTTTCTTT.

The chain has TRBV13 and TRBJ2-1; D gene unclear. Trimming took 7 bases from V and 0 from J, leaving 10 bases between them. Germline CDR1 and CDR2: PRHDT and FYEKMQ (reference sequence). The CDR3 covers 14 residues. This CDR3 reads CASNERASYNEQFF. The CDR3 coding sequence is TGTGCCAGCAATGAGCGCGCCTCCTACAATGAGCAGTTCTTC.

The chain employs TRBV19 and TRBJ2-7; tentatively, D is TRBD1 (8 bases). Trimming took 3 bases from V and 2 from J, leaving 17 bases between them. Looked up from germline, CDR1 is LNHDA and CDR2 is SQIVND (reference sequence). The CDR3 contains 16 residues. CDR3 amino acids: CASSMGGGTGPYEQYF. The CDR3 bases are TGTGCCAGTAGTATGGGAGGGGGGACAGGACCCTACGAGCAGTACTTC.

CDR3 protein: CASSPGTGAYEQYF. The CDR3 DNA sequence: TGCGCCAGCAGCCCCGGGACAGGGGCGTACGAGCAGTACTTC. The chain combines TRBV5-1 with TRBJ2-7; 10 bases map to TRBD1. The CDR3 runs 14 residues. The V segment lost 4 bases and the J segment 4 bases; nucleotides outside the gene matches: 5. Germline V CDR1 and CDR2: SGHRS, YFSETQ.

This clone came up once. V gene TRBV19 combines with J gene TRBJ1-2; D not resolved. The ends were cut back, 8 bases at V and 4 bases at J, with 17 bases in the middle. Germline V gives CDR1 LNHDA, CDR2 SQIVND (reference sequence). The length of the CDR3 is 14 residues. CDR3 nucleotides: TGTGCCAGTGGGAAGTTCGGGGAGAGCTATGGCTACACCTTC. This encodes CASGKFGESYGYTF.

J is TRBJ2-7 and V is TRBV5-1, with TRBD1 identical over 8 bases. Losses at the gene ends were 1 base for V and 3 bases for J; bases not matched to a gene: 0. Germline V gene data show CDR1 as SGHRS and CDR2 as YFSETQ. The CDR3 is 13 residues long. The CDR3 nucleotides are TGCGCCAGCAGCTTGACAGGGGGCTACGAGCAGTACTTC. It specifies CASSLTGGYEQYF.

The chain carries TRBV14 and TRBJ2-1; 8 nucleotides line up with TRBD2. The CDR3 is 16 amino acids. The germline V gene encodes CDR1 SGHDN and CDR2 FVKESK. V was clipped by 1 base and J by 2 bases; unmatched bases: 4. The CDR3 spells CASSQVLLAAYNEQFF. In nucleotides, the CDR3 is TGTGCCAGCAGCCAAGTCCTACTAGCGGCCTACAATGAGCAGTTCTTC.

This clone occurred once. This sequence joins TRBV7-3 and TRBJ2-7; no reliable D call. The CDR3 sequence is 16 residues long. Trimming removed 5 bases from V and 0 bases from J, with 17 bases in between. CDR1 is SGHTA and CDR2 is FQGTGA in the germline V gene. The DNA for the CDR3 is TGTGCCAGCAGCCCCGGTACAGCTCTCAGCTCCTACGAGCAGTACTTC. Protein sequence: CASSPGTALSSYEQYF.

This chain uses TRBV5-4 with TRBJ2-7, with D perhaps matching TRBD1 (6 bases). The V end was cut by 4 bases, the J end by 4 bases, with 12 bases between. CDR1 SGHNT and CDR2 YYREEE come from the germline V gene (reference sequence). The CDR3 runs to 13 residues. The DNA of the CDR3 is TGTGCCAGCAGCGACAAGACAGGATACGAGCAGTACTTC. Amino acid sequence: CASSDKTGYEQYF.

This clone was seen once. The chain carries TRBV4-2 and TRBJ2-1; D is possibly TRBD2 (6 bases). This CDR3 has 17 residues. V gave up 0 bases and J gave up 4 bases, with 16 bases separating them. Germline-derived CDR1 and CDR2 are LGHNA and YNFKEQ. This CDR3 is CASSQERDPFGYNEQFF. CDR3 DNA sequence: TGTGCCAGCAGCCAAGAGCGGGACCCCTTCGGATACAATGAGCAGTTCTTC.

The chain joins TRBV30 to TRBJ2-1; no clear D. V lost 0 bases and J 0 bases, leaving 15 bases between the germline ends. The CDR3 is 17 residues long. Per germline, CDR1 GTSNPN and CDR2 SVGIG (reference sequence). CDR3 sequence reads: CAWSVPPYLSSYNEQFF. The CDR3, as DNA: TGTGCCTGGAGTGTACCCCCCTATCTTAGCTCCTACAATGAGCAGTTCTTC.

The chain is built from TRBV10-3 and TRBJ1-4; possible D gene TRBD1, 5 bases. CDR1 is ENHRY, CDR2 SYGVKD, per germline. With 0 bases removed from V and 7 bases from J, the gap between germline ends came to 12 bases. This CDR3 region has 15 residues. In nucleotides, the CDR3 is TGTGCCATCAGTGAGTCGGTGGCAGGGCCTGAAAAACTGTTTTTT. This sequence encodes CAISESVAGPEKLFF.

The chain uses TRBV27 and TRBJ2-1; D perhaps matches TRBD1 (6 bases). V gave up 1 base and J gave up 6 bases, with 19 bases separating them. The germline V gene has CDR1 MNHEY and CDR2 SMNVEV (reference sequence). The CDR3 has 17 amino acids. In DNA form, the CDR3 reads TGTGCCAGCAGTTTATACCCCGGGCAGGGGTCCGGCAATGAGCAGTTCTTC. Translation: CASSLYPGQGSGNEQFF.

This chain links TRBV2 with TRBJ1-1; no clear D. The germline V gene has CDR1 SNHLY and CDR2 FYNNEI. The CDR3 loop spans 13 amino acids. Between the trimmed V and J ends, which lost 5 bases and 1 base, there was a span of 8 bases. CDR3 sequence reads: CASSKQRNTEAFF. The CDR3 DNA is TGTGCCAGCAGTAAACAGAGGAACACTGAAGCTTTCTTT.

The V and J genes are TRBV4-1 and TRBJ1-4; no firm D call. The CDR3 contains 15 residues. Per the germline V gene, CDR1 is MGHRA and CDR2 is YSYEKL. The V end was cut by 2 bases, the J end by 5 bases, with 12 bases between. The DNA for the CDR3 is TGCGCCAGCAGCCAACCCACCGTACTGAATGAAAAACTGTTTTTT. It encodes CASSQPTVLNEKLFF.